A single T cell receptor (beta chain) is shown here with its context. The antigen is unknown. The sample originates from a study of CD8 T cells in Susac syndrome. The RNA, about 0.5 to 1 ug, was put through reverse transcription using random hexamers. Via MiXCR, TCRdb re-called the immunoSEQ multiplex PCR reads, giving one row per CDR3 protein. The sample holds approximately 77,000 distinct CDR3 sequences, about 93% seen once. Study-wide results and limits: The study recognized that the number of individuals in its TCR sequencing and HLA analysis was relatively small.

The sequence was obtained from a human donor with Susac syndrome. Sample: CD4+ T cells from PBMCs.

The CDR3 DNA is TGTGCCAGCAGCTTAGTCGGGCGGGACTACGAGCAGTACTTC. Its protein is CASSLVGRDYEQYF. The chain is built from TRBV7-2 and TRBJ2-7, with D possibly being TRBD2 (6 bases). Deletions cut 1 base from V and 3 bases from J, with 10 bases between. Germline CDR1 SGHTA, CDR2 FQGNSA. The CDR3 covers 14 residues.